This is a list of T cell receptor beta chains from one sample in a study of T cells in narcolepsy. Measured with immunoSEQ multiplex PCR; TCRdb has only the in-frame clones, and not every one. Of about 15,000 clones listed, 85% were seen once; the top ten hold approximately 37%. Sequences were obtained from memory (CD45RA-) CD4+ T cells from blood. These receptors all come from a human donor in good health. Both conserved end residues are part of each CDR3. A D gene is named only where the DNA matches it firmly. A row's size may be missing; if present it is once, few, many or a size class.

D gene: NA
V gene: TRBV4-2
CDR3 length: 14
clone size: few
J gene: TRBJ1-1
CDR3 DNA: TGTGCCAGCAGCCAAGATCGGTCCTCCTCTGAAGCTTTCTTT
CDR3 protein: CASSQDRSSSEAFF

D gene: NA
V gene: TRBV11-2
CDR3 length: 15
clone size: NA
J gene: TRBJ2-2
CDR3 DNA: TGTGCCAGCAGCTTAACAGGGATAAACACCGGGGAGCTGTTTTTT
CDR3 protein: CASSLTGINTGELFF

D gene: NA
V gene: TRBV30
CDR3 length: 12
clone size: NA
J gene: TRBJ2-3
CDR3 DNA: TGTGCCTGGAGCCCTCCGGGAGATACGCAGTATTTT
CDR3 protein: CAWSPPGDTQYF

D gene: TRBD1
V gene: TRBV5-5
CDR3 length: 16
clone size: NA
J gene: TRBJ1-5
CDR3 DNA: TGTGCCAGCAGCTTGACCCAGGGGGGGCCTGGTCAGCCCCAGCATTTT
CDR3 protein: CASSLTQGGPGQPQHF

D gene: NA
V gene: TRBV7-6
CDR3 length: 15
clone size: NA
J gene: TRBJ1-4
CDR3 DNA: TGTGCCAGCAGCCCGGGCCTTGCAACTAATGAAAAACTGTTTTTT
CDR3 protein: CASSPGLATNEKLFF

D gene: NA
V gene: TRBV29-1
CDR3 length: 11
clone size: NA
J gene: TRBJ1-2
CDR3 DNA: TGCAGCGTTGACAGGGGAAGAGGCTACACCTTC
CDR3 protein: CSVDRGRGYTF

D gene: NA
V gene: TRBV7-2
CDR3 length: 14
clone size: NA
J gene: TRBJ1-2
CDR3 DNA: TGTGCCAGCAGCTTACGTGCAGCTAACTATGGCTACACCTTC
CDR3 protein: CASSLRAANYGYTF

D gene: NA
V gene: TRBV9
CDR3 length: 15
clone size: NA
J gene: TRBJ1-2
CDR3 DNA: TGTGCCAGCAGCCCGGGGGCGAGAAACCCGCATGGCTACACCTTC
CDR3 protein: CASSPGARNPHGYTF

D gene: NA
V gene: TRBV5-1
CDR3 length: 13
clone size: once
J gene: TRBJ1-1
CDR3 DNA: TGCGCCAGCAGCCCGGATATGAACACTGAAGCTTTCTTT
CDR3 protein: CASSPDMNTEAFF

D gene: NA
V gene: TRBV20-1
CDR3 length: 11
clone size: once
J gene: TRBJ2-1
CDR3 DNA: TGCAGTGCTGGGCCATACAATGAGCAGTTCTTC
CDR3 protein: CSAGPYNEQFF

D gene: NA
V gene: TRBV9
CDR3 length: 14
clone size: few
J gene: TRBJ1-1
CDR3 DNA: TGTGCCAGCAGCGTAGTAAATGTGAACACTGAAGCTTTCTTT
CDR3 protein: CASSVVNVNTEAFF

D gene: NA
V gene: TRBV5-1
CDR3 length: 14
clone size: NA
J gene: TRBJ2-6
CDR3 DNA: TGCGCCAGCTGCCCGAACTCTGGGGCCAACGTCCTGACTTTC
CDR3 protein: CASCPNSGANVLTF

D gene: TRBD1
V gene: TRBV19
CDR3 length: 14
clone size: NA
J gene: TRBJ1-2
CDR3 DNA: TGTGCCAGTACCCTCACCGGGACAGCGAATGGGTACACCTTC
CDR3 protein: CASTLTGTANGYTF

D gene: NA
V gene: TRBV6-5
CDR3 length: 14
clone size: NA
J gene: TRBJ1-1
CDR3 DNA: TGTGCCAGCAGTTCTACGGAAAGGGGCACTGAAGCTTTCTTT
CDR3 protein: CASSSTERGTEAFF

D gene: NA
V gene: TRBV5-1
CDR3 length: 14
clone size: NA
J gene: TRBJ2-1
CDR3 DNA: TGCGCCAGCAGCCACGGACGGACCGACAATGAGCAGTTCTTC
CDR3 protein: CASSHGRTDNEQFF

D gene: NA
V gene: TRBV19
CDR3 length: 13
clone size: NA
J gene: TRBJ2-7
CDR3 DNA: TGTGCCAGTAGTCCTCGACTAACGGACGAGCAGTACTTC
CDR3 protein: CASSPRLTDEQYF

D gene: TRBD2
V gene: TRBV4-1
CDR3 length: 21
clone size: NA
J gene: TRBJ2-3
CDR3 DNA: TGCGCCAGCAGCCAAGTCCAGGGACTAGCGGGGGTCTTAGCTCTCACAGATACGCAGTATTTT
CDR3 protein: CASSQVQGLAGVLALTDTQYF

D gene: TRBD2
V gene: TRBV9
CDR3 length: 14
clone size: NA
J gene: TRBJ2-2
CDR3 DNA: TGTGCCAGCTCGCGGGGGGGTGTCACCGGGGAGCTGTTTTTT
CDR3 protein: CASSRGGVTGELFF

D gene: TRBD1
V gene: TRBV7-2
CDR3 length: 15
clone size: NA
J gene: TRBJ2-5
CDR3 DNA: TGTGCCAGCAGCTACGCTGCAGGGGGCCAAAAGACCCAGTACTTC
CDR3 protein: CASSYAAGGQKTQYF

D gene: NA
V gene: TRBV19
CDR3 length: 12
clone size: NA
J gene: TRBJ1-4
CDR3 DNA: TGTGCCAGTAGTATCAGGAGCGAAAAACTGTTTTTT
CDR3 protein: CASSIRSEKLFF

D gene: NA
V gene: TRBV2
CDR3 length: 16
clone size: NA
J gene: TRBJ1-4
CDR3 DNA: TGTGCCAGCAGTGGTGGTCTCCCGGGGGGACATGAAAAACTGTTTTTT
CDR3 protein: CASSGGLPGGHEKLFF

D gene: NA
V gene: TRBV2
CDR3 length: 15
clone size: NA
J gene: TRBJ2-3
CDR3 DNA: TGTGCCAGCAGTGAAGCTGGGGGCGCGCAAGATACGCAGTATTTT
CDR3 protein: CASSEAGGAQDTQYF

D gene: NA
V gene: TRBV5-6
CDR3 length: 18
clone size: NA
J gene: TRBJ2-1
CDR3 DNA: TGTGCCAGCAGCAGCCGGACGCTGGGCGGTATCTCCTACAATGAGCAGTTCTTC
CDR3 protein: CASSSRTLGGISYNEQFF

D gene: NA
V gene: TRBV5-1
CDR3 length: 15
clone size: NA
J gene: TRBJ2-7
CDR3 DNA: TGCGCCAGCAGCTTGGATTGGCCCTACTCCTACGAGCAGTACTTC
CDR3 protein: CASSLDWPYSYEQYF

D gene: NA
V gene: TRBV5-1
CDR3 length: 15
clone size: NA
J gene: TRBJ2-3
CDR3 DNA: TGCGCCAGCAGTCCATGGGGTAAGGGCCCAGATACGCAGTATTTT
CDR3 protein: CASSPWGKGPDTQYF

D gene: TRBD1
V gene: TRBV4-1
CDR3 length: 14
clone size: NA
J gene: TRBJ1-1
CDR3 DNA: TGCGCCAGCAGCCACACAGGGGCGAACACTGAAGCTTTCTTT
CDR3 protein: CASSHTGANTEAFF

D gene: NA
V gene: TRBV5-7
CDR3 length: 15
clone size: NA
J gene: TRBJ1-2
CDR3 DNA: TGTGCCAGCAGCTTGGCCGGGGGACTTAACTATGGCTACACCTTC
CDR3 protein: CASSLAGGLNYGYTF

D gene: NA
V gene: TRBV11-2
CDR3 length: 11
clone size: NA
J gene: TRBJ2-5
CDR3 DNA: TGTGCCAGCAGCCGCGGAGAGACCCAGTACTTC
CDR3 protein: CASSRGETQYF

D gene: TRBD1
V gene: TRBV19
CDR3 length: 14
clone size: NA
J gene: TRBJ1-4
CDR3 DNA: TGTGCCAGTAGTACTGGGACAGCGGATGAAAAACTGTTTTTT
CDR3 protein: CASSTGTADEKLFF

D gene: NA
V gene: TRBV5-1
CDR3 length: 14
clone size: NA
J gene: TRBJ1-6
CDR3 DNA: TGCGCCAGCAGCCTAGACACGGGAAATTCACCCCTCCACTTT
CDR3 protein: CASSLDTGNSPLHF

D gene: NA
V gene: TRBV6-1
CDR3 length: 15
clone size: few
J gene: TRBJ1-2
CDR3 DNA: TGTGCCAGCAGCCCTGGTGCGGGGTCCTCCTATGGCTACACCTTC
CDR3 protein: CASSPGAGSSYGYTF

D gene: NA
V gene: TRBV4-1
CDR3 length: 14
clone size: NA
J gene: TRBJ2-7
CDR3 DNA: TGCGCCAGCAGCCCGGGGGACCTACCTTACGAGCAGTACTTC
CDR3 protein: CASSPGDLPYEQYF

D gene: NA
V gene: TRBV13
CDR3 length: 14
clone size: NA
J gene: TRBJ2-7
CDR3 DNA: TGTGCCAGCAGCTCCCCGGGACTCCCCTACGAGCAGTACTTC
CDR3 protein: CASSSPGLPYEQYF

D gene: TRBD1
V gene: TRBV27
CDR3 length: 16
clone size: NA
J gene: TRBJ2-1
CDR3 DNA: TGTGCCAGCAGTCACTTGACAGGGGGGTCCTACAATGAGCAGTTCTTC
CDR3 protein: CASSHLTGGSYNEQFF

D gene: TRBD2
V gene: TRBV5-1
CDR3 length: 16
clone size: NA
J gene: TRBJ2-7
CDR3 DNA: TGCGCCAGCAGCCATGGACTAGCGGAAAGGGTCCACGAGCAGTACTTC
CDR3 protein: CASSHGLAERVHEQYF

D gene: NA
V gene: TRBV19
CDR3 length: 14
clone size: NA
J gene: TRBJ1-6
CDR3 DNA: TGTGCCAGTAGTATGGGGGGGCGAAGCTCACCCCTCCACTTT
CDR3 protein: CASSMGGRSSPLHF

D gene: NA
V gene: TRBV5-4
CDR3 length: 14
clone size: NA
J gene: TRBJ2-3
CDR3 DNA: TGTGCCAGCAGCTCAAGACCGGCGGGAGATACGCAGTATTTT
CDR3 protein: CASSSRPAGDTQYF

D gene: TRBD1
V gene: TRBV30
CDR3 length: 13
clone size: NA
J gene: TRBJ2-7
CDR3 DNA: TGTGCCTGCCGGGGACAGGTAGCCTACGAGCAGTACTTC
CDR3 protein: CACRGQVAYEQYF

D gene: TRBD1
V gene: TRBV10-1
CDR3 length: 13
clone size: few
J gene: TRBJ1-2
CDR3 DNA: TGCGCCAGCACTTCCGACAGGGGCTATGGCTACACCTTC
CDR3 protein: CASTSDRGYGYTF

D gene: NA
V gene: TRBV7-6
CDR3 length: 13
clone size: NA
J gene: TRBJ1-1
CDR3 DNA: TGTGCCAGCAGCCGGGAGCTTAACACTGAAGCTTTCTTT
CDR3 protein: CASSRELNTEAFF

D gene: NA
V gene: TRBV7-8
CDR3 length: 14
clone size: NA
J gene: TRBJ1-2
CDR3 DNA: TGTGCCAGCAGCGGCGGGCAGGGTAATCGGGGCTACACCTTC
CDR3 protein: CASSGGQGNRGYTF

D gene: NA
V gene: TRBV19
CDR3 length: 13
clone size: NA
J gene: TRBJ1-5
CDR3 DNA: TGTGCCAGTAGGGGCGGTTTGGGTCAGCCCCAGCATTTT
CDR3 protein: CASRGGLGQPQHF

D gene: NA
V gene: TRBV7-9
CDR3 length: 17
clone size: NA
J gene: TRBJ2-5
CDR3 DNA: TGTGCCAGCAGCTTTCAGGCAGGGTGGGGGACCCAAGAGACCCAGTACTTC
CDR3 protein: CASSFQAGWGTQETQYF

D gene: NA
V gene: TRBV7-9
CDR3 length: 15
clone size: NA
J gene: TRBJ2-7
CDR3 DNA: TGTGCCAGCAGCGTCGGGGGGCAGGGGGCCCACGAGCAGTACTTC
CDR3 protein: CASSVGGQGAHEQYF

D gene: TRBD2
V gene: TRBV6-1
CDR3 length: 15
clone size: NA
J gene: TRBJ2-7
CDR3 DNA: TGTGCCAGCAGTGACGGACTAGCGGGAGCCTACGAGCAGTACTTC
CDR3 protein: CASSDGLAGAYEQYF

D gene: TRBD1
V gene: TRBV9
CDR3 length: 15
clone size: NA
J gene: TRBJ2-1
CDR3 DNA: TGTGCCAGCAGCACTACGACAGGGACCTACAATGAGCAGTTCTTC
CDR3 protein: CASSTTTGTYNEQFF

D gene: NA
V gene: TRBV5-5
CDR3 length: 17
clone size: NA
J gene: TRBJ1-1
CDR3 DNA: TGTGCCAGCAGCTTGTGGGCCCAACAGGGATTGAACACTGAAGCTTTCTTT
CDR3 protein: CASSLWAQQGLNTEAFF

D gene: NA
V gene: TRBV6-1
CDR3 length: 12
clone size: once
J gene: TRBJ1-5
CDR3 DNA: TGTGCCAGCGGTATGGGCAATCAGCCCCAGCATTTT
CDR3 protein: CASGMGNQPQHF

D gene: TRBD2
V gene: TRBV10-3
CDR3 length: 13
clone size: NA
J gene: TRBJ2-3
CDR3 DNA: TGTGCCATCGGACTAGCGGGAGCCAGTACGCAGTATTTT
CDR3 protein: CAIGLAGASTQYF

D gene: TRBD2
V gene: TRBV2
CDR3 length: 15
clone size: once
J gene: TRBJ2-1
CDR3 DNA: TGTGCCAGCAGCGGACTAGCGGGGGGGAACAATGAGCAGTTCTTC
CDR3 protein: CASSGLAGGNNEQFF

D gene: TRBD1
V gene: TRBV4-1
CDR3 length: 15
clone size: NA
J gene: TRBJ2-7
CDR3 DNA: TGCGCCAGCAGCCATCTGACAGGGGGTACCTACGAGCAGTACTTC
CDR3 protein: CASSHLTGGTYEQYF

D gene: NA
V gene: TRBV27
CDR3 length: 16
clone size: NA
J gene: TRBJ2-1
CDR3 DNA: TGTGCCAGCAGTCCGCGTCTGATGGCCTCCTACAATGAGCAGTTCTTC
CDR3 protein: CASSPRLMASYNEQFF

D gene: TRBD1
V gene: TRBV7-8
CDR3 length: 13
clone size: NA
J gene: TRBJ1-2
CDR3 DNA: TGTGCCAGCAGCCCGACCCTGACAGGGGAGGGCACCTTC
CDR3 protein: CASSPTLTGEGTF

D gene: NA
V gene: TRBV12-5
CDR3 length: 14
clone size: NA
J gene: TRBJ2-7
CDR3 DNA: TGTGCTAGTGGTTCCGGTGACCCCCCCTACGAGCAGTACTTC
CDR3 protein: CASGSGDPPYEQYF

D gene: TRBD2
V gene: TRBV7-8
CDR3 length: 16
clone size: few
J gene: TRBJ2-7
CDR3 DNA: TGTGCCAGCAGCTTAATGTTCGGGCGGGAGACGGGCGAGCAGTACTTC
CDR3 protein: CASSLMFGRETGEQYF

D gene: NA
V gene: TRBV7-9
CDR3 length: 17
clone size: NA
J gene: TRBJ1-2
CDR3 DNA: TGTGCCAGCAGCGACAGTTCATTCTCGGGGAACCTCTATGGCTACACCTTC
CDR3 protein: CASSDSSFSGNLYGYTF

D gene: TRBD1
V gene: TRBV5-6
CDR3 length: 17
clone size: NA
J gene: TRBJ1-1
CDR3 DNA: TGTGCCAGCAGCTTGTGGGGCCCACAGGGGATGAACACTGAAGCTTTCTTT
CDR3 protein: CASSLWGPQGMNTEAFF

D gene: TRBD2
V gene: TRBV5-4
CDR3 length: 16
clone size: few
J gene: TRBJ2-2
CDR3 DNA: TGTGCCAGCAGCTTAAGGAGCGGGGGGTTTATCGGGGAGCTGTTTTTT
CDR3 protein: CASSLRSGGFIGELFF

D gene: NA
V gene: TRBV2
CDR3 length: 15
clone size: NA
J gene: TRBJ1-6
CDR3 DNA: TGTGCCAGCAGGGAACAGGCAGGTCTGAGTTCACCCCTCCACTTT
CDR3 protein: CASREQAGLSSPLHF

D gene: NA
V gene: TRBV6-1
CDR3 length: 11
clone size: NA
J gene: TRBJ2-7
CDR3 DNA: TGTGCCAGCAGTGCCACAGGGGAGCAGTACTTC
CDR3 protein: CASSATGEQYF